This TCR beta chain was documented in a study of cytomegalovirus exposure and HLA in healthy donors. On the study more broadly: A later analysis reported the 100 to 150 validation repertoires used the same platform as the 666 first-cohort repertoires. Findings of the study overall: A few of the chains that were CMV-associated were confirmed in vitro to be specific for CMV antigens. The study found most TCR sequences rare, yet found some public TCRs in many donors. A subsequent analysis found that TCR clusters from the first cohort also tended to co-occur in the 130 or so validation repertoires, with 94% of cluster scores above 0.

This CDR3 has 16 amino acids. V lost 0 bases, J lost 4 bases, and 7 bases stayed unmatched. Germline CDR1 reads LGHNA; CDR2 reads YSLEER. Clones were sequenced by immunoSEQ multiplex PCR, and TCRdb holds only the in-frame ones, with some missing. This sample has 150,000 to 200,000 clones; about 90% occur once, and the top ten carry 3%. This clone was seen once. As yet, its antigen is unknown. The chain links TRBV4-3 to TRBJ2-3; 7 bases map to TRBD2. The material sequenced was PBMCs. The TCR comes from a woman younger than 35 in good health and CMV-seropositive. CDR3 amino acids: CASSQDGGSVSDTQYF. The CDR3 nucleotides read TGCGCCAGCAGCCAAGATGGCGGGAGCGTCTCAGATACGCAGTATTTT.